The 3 T cell receptor beta chains listed next were all sequenced from one sample in a study of Ad26.COV2.S vaccination and SARS-CoV-2 variants. The treatment here: roughly 19 received Ad26.COV2.S at low or high dose, single or two shots; roughly five received placebo; per-sample allocation not given. Sampling was performed 63 days after the first vaccine or placebo injection. TCRdb's copy holds only in-frame clones and misses some; the assay was immunoSEQ multiplex PCR. The sample carries about 680,000 clones, about 89% recorded once. The source material was peripheral blood, sampled in a trial of Ad26.COV2.S vaccine versus placebo. The receptors originated from a person between 18 and 60 years old who received the Ad26.COV2.S COVID-19 vaccine or a placebo.

The rearrangement uses TRBV4-2 and TRBJ2-5; no clear D. Per germline, CDR1 LGHNA and CDR2 YNFKEQ. This CDR3 comprises 15 residues. With 0 bases removed from V and 2 bases from J, the gap between germline ends came to 10 bases. DNA of the CDR3: TGTGCCAGCAGCCAAGATGTTGCGGTACAAGAGACCCAGTACTTC. Protein product: CASSQDVAVQETQYF.

V gene TRBV19 combines with J gene TRBJ1-2, with a tentative D call TRBD1 (6 bases). Germline CDR1 and CDR2: LNHDA and SQIVND (reference sequence). Trimming cost V 0 bases and J 7 bases, with 9 bases left between them. This CDR3 spans 13 amino acids. For the CDR3, the DNA is TGTGCCAGTAGTATAGAGGGGGCGCGTGGCTACACCTTC. It is translated as CASSIEGARGYTF.

This rearrangement joins TRBV20-1 to TRBJ2-3, with 7 bases that match TRBD2. Germline V gene data show CDR1 as DFQATT and CDR2 as SNEGSKA (reference sequence). V was pared by 3 bases and J by 9 bases, with 15 bases of the junction left unmatched. The CDR3 contains 15 residues. CDR3 DNA: TGCAGTGCTAGTGGCTTAGCGGGTGGAGGAGGGACGCAGTATTTT. Its protein is CSASGLAGGGGTQYF.